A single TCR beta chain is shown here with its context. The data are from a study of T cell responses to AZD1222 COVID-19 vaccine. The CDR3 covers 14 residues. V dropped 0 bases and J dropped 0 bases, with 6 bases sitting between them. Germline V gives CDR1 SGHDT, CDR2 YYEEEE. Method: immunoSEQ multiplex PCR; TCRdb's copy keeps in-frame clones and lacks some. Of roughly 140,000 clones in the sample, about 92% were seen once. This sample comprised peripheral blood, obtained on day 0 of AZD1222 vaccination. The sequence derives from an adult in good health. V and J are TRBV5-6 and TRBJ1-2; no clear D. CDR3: CASSLAPSNYGYTF. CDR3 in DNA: TGTGCCAGCAGCTTGGCCCCCTCTAACTATGGCTACACCTTC.